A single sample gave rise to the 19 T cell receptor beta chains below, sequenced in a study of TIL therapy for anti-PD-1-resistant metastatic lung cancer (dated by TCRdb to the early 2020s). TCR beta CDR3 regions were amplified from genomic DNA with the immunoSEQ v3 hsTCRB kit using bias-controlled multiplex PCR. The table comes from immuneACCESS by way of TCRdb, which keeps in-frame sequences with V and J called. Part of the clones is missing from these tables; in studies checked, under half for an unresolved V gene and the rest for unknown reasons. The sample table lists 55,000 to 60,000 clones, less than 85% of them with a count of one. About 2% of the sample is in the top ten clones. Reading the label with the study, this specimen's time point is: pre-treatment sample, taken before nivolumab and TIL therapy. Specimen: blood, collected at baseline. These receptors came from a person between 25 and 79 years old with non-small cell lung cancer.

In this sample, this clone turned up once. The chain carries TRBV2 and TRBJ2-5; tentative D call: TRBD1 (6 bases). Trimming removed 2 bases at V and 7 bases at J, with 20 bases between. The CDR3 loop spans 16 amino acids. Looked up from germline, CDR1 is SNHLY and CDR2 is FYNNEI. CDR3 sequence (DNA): TGTGCCAGCAGTGAACTTCAGGGGTCGGGCCCACGGACCCAGTACTTC. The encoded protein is CASSELQGSGPRTQYF.

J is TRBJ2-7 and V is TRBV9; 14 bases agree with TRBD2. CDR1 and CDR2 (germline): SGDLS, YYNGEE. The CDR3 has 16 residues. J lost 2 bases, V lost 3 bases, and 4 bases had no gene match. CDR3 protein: CASSAGLAGETYEQYF. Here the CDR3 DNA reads TGTGCCAGCAGCGCGGGACTAGCGGGAGAGACCTACGAGCAGTACTTC.

The CDR3 protein is CASSRTGSYEQYF. DNA of the CDR3: TGTGCCAGCAGTCGGACAGGGTCCTACGAGCAGTACTTC. The rearrangement uses TRBV27 and TRBJ2-7, with TRBD1 identical over 8 bases. The ends lost 5 bases at V and 1 base at J; junction bases unmatched: 1. Germline CDR1 and CDR2: MNHEY and SMNVEV (reference sequence). There are 13 residues in the CDR3.

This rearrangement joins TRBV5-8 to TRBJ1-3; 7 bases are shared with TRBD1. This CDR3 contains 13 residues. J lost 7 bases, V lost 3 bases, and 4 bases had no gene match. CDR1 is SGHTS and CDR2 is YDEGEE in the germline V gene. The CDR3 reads CASSWDSRNTIYF. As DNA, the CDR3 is TGTGCCAGCAGCTGGGACAGCAGGAACACCATATATTTT.

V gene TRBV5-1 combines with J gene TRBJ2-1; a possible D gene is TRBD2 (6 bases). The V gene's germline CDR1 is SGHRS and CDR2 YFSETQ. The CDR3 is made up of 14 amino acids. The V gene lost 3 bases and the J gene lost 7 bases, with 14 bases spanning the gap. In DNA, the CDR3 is TGCGCCAGCAGCTCAGGCACTAGCCTTAATGAGCAGTTCTTC. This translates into CASSSGTSLNEQFF.

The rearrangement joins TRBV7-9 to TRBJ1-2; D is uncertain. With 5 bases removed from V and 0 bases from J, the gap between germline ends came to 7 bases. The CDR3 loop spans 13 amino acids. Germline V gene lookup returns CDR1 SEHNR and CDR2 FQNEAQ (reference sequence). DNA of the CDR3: TGTGCCAGCAGCCCAACAACTAACTATGGCTACACCTTC. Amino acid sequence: CASSPTTNYGYTF. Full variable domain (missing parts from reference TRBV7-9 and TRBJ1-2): DTGVSQNPRHKITKRGQNVTFRCDPISEHNRLYWYRQTLGQGPEFLTYFQNEAQLEKSRLLSDRFSAERPKGSFSTLEIQRTEQGDSAMYLCASSPTTNYGYTFGSGTRLTVV.

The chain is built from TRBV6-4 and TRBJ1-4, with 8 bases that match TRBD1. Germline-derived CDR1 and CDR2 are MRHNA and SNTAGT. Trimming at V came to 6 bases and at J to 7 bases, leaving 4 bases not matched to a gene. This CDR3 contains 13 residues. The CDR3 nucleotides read TGTGCCAGCAGCGGACAGGGCGGTGAAAAACTGTTTTTT. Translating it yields CASSGQGGEKLFF.

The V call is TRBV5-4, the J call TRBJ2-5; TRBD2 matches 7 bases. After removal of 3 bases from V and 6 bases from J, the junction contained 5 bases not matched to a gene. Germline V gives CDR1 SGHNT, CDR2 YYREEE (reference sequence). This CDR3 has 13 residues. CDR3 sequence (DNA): TGTGCCAGCAGCTACCGGGGGGATAAGACCCAGTACTTC. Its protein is CASSYRGDKTQYF.

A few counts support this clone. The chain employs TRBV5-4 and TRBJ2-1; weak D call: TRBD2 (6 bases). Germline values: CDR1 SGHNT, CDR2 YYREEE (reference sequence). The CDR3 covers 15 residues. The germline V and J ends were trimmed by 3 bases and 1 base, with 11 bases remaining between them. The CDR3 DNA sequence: TGTGCCAGCAGCTCCGGGAGTAGGTCCTACAATGAGCAGTTCTTC. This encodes CASSSGSRSYNEQFF. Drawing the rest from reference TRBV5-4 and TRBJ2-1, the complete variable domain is ETGVTQSPTHLIKTRGQQVTLRCSSQSGHNTVSWYQQALGQGPQFIFQYYREEENGRGNFPPRFSGLQFPNYSSELNVNALELDDSALYLCASSSGSRSYNEQFFGPGTRLTVL.

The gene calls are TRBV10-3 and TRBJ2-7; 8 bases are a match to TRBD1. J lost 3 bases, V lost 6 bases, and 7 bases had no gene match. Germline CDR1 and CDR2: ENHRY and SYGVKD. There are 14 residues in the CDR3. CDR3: CAIRPTGEVYEQYF. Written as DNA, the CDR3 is TGTGCCATCAGGCCGACAGGGGAGGTCTACGAGCAGTACTTC.

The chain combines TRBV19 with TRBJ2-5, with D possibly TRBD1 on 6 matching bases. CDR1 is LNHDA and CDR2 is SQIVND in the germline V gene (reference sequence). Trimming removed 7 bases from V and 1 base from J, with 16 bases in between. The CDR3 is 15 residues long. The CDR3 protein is CASNGVGRGQETQYF. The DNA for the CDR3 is TGTGCCAGTAACGGGGTGGGCAGGGGCCAAGAGACCCAGTACTTC.

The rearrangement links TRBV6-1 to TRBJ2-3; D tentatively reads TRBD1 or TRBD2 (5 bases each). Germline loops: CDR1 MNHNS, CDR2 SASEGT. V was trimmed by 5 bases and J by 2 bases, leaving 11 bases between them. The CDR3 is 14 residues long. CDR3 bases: TGTGCCAGCAGTCGGGACCCTCTCACAGATACGCAGTATTTT. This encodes CASSRDPLTDTQYF.

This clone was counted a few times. The CDR3 loop reads CASSHRQALAGYNEQFF. The DNA of the CDR3 is TGTGCCAGCAGCCATCGACAGGCCTTAGCCGGCTACAATGAGCAGTTCTTC. The genes are TRBV5-5 and TRBJ2-1, with a tentative D call TRBD1 (6 bases). This CDR3 is built from 17 residues. CDR1 is SGHKS and CDR2 is YYEKEE in the germline V gene (reference sequence). The V gene lost 4 bases and the J gene lost 3 bases, with 20 bases spanning the gap.

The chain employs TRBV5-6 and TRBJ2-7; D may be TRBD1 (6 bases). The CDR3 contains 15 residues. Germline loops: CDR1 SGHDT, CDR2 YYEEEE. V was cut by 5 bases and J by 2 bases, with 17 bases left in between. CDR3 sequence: CASRPAGNRAYEQYF. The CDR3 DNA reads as TGTGCCAGCAGACCGGCCGGTAACAGGGCCTACGAGCAGTACTTC.

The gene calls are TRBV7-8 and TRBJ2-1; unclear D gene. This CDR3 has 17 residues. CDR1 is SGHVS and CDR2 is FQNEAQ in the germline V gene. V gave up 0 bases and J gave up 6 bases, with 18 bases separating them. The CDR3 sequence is CASSLATGQGNVNEQFF. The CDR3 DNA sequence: TGTGCCAGCAGCTTAGCGACGGGTCAAGGTAATGTCAATGAGCAGTTCTTC.

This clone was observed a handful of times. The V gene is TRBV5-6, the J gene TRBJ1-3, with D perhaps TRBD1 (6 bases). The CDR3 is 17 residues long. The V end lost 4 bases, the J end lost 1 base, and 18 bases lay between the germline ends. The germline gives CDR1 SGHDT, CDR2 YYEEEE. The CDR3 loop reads CASSRTVHRGSGNTIYF. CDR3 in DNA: TGTGCCAGCAGCCGGACAGTCCATAGGGGATCTGGAAACACCATATATTTT.

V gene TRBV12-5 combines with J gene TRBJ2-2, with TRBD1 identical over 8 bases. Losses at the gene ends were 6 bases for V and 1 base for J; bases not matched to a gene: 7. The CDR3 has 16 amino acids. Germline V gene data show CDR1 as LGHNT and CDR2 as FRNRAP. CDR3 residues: CASGPSGTGNTGELFF. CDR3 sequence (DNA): TGTGCTAGTGGCCCCTCCGGGACAGGGAACACCGGGGAGCTGTTTTTT.

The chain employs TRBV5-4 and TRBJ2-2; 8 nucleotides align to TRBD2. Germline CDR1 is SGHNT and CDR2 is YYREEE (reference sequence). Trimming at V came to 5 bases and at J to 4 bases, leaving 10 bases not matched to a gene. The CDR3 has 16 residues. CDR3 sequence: CASRSLSGGLTGELFF. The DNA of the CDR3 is TGTGCCAGCAGATCGCTGAGCGGGGGCCTCACCGGGGAGCTGTTTTTT.

CDR3 amino acids: CASSSPTSGRSSSYNEQFF. The CDR3 bases are TGTGCCAGCAGTTCTCCTACTAGCGGGAGGTCTAGCTCCTACAATGAGCAGTTCTTC. The chain combines TRBV7-2 with TRBJ2-1; TRBD2 matches 12 bases. The V segment lost 6 bases and the J segment 0 bases; nucleotides outside the gene matches: 12. Germline V gene data show CDR1 as SGHTA and CDR2 as FQGNSA. This CDR3 is built from 19 residues.